These 2 T cell receptor beta chains were sequenced from one sample in a study of T cell responses to AZD1222 COVID-19 vaccine. TCRdb's copy holds only in-frame clones and misses some; the assay was immunoSEQ multiplex PCR. The data contain 150,000 to 200,000 clones, roughly 89% of them singletons. The input for sequencing was peripheral blood, taken on day 0 of AZD1222 vaccination. The receptors shown here come from an adult in good health.

The V gene is TRBV19, the J gene TRBJ2-2, with D possibly being TRBD1 or TRBD2 (5 bases each). V was trimmed by 4 bases and J by 0 bases, leaving 12 bases between them. This CDR3 has 16 amino acids. Germline V gene sequence: CDR1 LNHDA, CDR2 SQIVND (reference sequence). The CDR3 region is CASSTRGSTNTGELFF. DNA of the CDR3: TGTGCCAGTAGTACGAGGGGATCGACGAACACCGGGGAGCTGTTTTTT.

The chain couples TRBV11-3 to TRBJ2-2, with 7 bases that match TRBD1. V gave up 5 bases and J gave up 0 bases; unmatched junction bases: 6. CDR1 SGHNT and CDR2 YENEEA come from the germline V gene. The CDR3 loop spans 16 amino acids. In nucleotides, the CDR3 is TGTGCCAGCAGCGCCCAGACAGGGTCGAACACCGGGGAGCTGTTTTTT. Translating it yields CASSAQTGSNTGELFF.